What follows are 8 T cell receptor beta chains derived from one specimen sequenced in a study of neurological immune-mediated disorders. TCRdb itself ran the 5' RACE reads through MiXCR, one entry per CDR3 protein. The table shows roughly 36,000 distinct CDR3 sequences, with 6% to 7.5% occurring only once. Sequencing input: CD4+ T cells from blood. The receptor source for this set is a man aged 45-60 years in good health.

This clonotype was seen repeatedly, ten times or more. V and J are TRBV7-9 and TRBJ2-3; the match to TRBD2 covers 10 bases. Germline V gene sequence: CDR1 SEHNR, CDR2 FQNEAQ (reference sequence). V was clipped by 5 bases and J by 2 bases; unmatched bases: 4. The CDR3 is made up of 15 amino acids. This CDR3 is CASSRTSGNTDTQYF. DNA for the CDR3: TGTGCCAGCAGCCGTACTAGCGGGAACACAGATACGCAGTATTTT.

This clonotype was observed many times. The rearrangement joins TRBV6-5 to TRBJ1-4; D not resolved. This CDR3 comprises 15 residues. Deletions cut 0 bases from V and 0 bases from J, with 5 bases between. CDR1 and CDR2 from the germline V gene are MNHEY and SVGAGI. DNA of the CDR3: TGTGCCAGCAGTTACTCTGGGGCAACTAATGAAAAACTGTTTTTT. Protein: CASSYSGATNEKLFF.

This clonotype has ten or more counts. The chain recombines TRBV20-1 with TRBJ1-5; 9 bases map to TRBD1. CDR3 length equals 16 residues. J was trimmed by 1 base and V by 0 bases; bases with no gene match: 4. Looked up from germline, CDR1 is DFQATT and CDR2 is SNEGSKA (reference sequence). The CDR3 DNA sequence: TGCAGTGCTAGAGATTCGGACAGGGGCAGCAATCAGCCCCAGCATTTT. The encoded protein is CSARDSDRGSNQPQHF.

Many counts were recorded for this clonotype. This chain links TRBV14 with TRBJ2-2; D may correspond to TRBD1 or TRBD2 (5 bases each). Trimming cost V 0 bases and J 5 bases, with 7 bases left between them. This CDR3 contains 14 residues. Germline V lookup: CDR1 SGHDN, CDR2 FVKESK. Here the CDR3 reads CASSQDWGTGELFF. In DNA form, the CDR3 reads TGTGCCAGCAGCCAAGACTGGGGGACCGGGGAGCTGTTTTTT.

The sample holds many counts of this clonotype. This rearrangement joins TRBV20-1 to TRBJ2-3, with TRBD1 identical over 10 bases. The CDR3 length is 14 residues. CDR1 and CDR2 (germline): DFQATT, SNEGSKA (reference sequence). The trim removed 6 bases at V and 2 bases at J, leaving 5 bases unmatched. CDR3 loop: CSAAGTGVTDTQYF. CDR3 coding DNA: TGCAGTGCGGCCGGGACAGGGGTCACAGATACGCAGTATTTT.

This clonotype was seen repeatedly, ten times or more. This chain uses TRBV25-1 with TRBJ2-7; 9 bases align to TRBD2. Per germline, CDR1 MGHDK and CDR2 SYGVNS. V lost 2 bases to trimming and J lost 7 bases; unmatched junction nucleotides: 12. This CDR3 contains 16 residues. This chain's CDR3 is CASSEPRLAGLGEQYF. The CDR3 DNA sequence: TGTGCCAGCAGTGAACCCAGGCTAGCGGGGCTAGGAGAGCAGTACTTC.

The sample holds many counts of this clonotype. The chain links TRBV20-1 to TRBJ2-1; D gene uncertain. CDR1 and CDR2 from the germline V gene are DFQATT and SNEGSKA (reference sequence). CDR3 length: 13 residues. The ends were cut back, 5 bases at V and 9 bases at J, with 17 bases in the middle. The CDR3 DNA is TGCAGTGCTCTAGAACCGTTAAAGAGTGAGCAGTTCTTC. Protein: CSALEPLKSEQFF.

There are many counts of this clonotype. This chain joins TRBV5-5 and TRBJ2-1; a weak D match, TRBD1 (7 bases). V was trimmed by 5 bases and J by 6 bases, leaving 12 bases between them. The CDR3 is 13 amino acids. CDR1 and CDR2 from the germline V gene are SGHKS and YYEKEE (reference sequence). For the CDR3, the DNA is TGTGCCAGCAGGCGCCAGGGGGGCAATGAGCAGTTCTTC. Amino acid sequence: CASRRQGGNEQFF.